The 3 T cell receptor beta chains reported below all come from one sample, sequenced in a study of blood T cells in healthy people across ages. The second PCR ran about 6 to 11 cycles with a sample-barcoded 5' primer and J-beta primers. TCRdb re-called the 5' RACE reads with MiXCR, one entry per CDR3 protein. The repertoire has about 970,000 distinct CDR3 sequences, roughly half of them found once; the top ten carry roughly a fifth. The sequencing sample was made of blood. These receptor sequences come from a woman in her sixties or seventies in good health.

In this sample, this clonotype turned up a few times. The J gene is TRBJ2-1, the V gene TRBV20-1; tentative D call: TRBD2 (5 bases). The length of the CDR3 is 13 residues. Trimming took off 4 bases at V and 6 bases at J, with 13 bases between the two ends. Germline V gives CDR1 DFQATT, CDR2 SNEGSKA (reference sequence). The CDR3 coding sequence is TGCAGTGCTACGCGGGCCGGACTCAATGAGCAGTTCTTC. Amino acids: CSATRAGLNEQFF.

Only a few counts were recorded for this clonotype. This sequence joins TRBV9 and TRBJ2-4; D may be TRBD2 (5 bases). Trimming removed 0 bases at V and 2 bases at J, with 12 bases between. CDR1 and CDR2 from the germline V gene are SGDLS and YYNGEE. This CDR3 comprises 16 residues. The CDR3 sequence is CASSVGGAESKNIQYF. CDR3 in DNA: TGTGCCAGCAGCGTAGGAGGAGCGGAGTCCAAAAACATTCAGTACTTC.

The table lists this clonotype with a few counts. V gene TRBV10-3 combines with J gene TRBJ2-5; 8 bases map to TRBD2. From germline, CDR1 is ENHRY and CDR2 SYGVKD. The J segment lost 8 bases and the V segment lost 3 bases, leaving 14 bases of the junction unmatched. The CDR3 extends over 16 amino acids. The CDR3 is CAISDSTSGRGDTQYF. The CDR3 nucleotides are TGTGCCATCAGTGACTCCACTAGCGGACGAGGGGACACCCAGTACTTC.